These 12 T cell receptor beta chains came from one sample sequenced in a study of CD8 T cells in ankylosing spondylitis. TCRdb used MiXCR to reprocess the 5' RACE reads, holding one entry per CDR3 protein. The table has 250,000 to 400,000 distinct CDR3 sequences, 11% seen once. Input material: blood, either unsorted or a sorted T cell fraction (not recorded which). These receptors all come from a female donor with ankylosing spondylitis or in good health (not recorded which).

The chain combines TRBV20-1 with TRBJ2-1; no reliable D call. The ends were cut back, 5 bases at V and 6 bases at J, with 14 bases in the middle. Looked up from germline, CDR1 is DFQATT and CDR2 is SNEGSKA (reference sequence). CDR3 length: 13 residues. The CDR3 bases are TGCAGTGCTCTGGCCCCGTGGGGCAATGAGCAGTTCTTC. Translation: CSALAPWGNEQFF.

This clonotype was detected many times. The chain carries TRBV7-6 and TRBJ2-7; D is possibly TRBD1 (6 bases). Germline lookup yields CDR1 SGHVS and CDR2 FNYEAQ. Trimming pared 2 bases from V and 6 bases from J, leaving 11 bases between. The CDR3 has 13 residues. CDR3 sequence (DNA): TGTGCCAGCAGCTTATTGAAAGGGGGCGAGCAGTACTTC. Translated: CASSLLKGGEQYF.

Ten or more counts support this clonotype. The chain carries TRBV7-2 and TRBJ2-7; TRBD2 matches at 7 bases. V lost 4 bases, J lost 7 bases, and 13 bases stayed unmatched. The CDR3 has 15 residues. Germline CDR1 reads SGHTA; CDR2 reads FQGNSA. DNA for the CDR3: TGTGCCAGCAGCTCTGCGGGAGTAAAGGAAGAGGAGCAGTACTTC. It is translated as CASSSAGVKEEEQYF.

The table lists this clonotype with many counts. This chain uses TRBV6-2 or TRBV6-3 with TRBJ1-1; 7 positions agree with TRBD1. V lost 2 bases to trimming and J lost 11 bases; unmatched junction nucleotides: 5. In germline, CDR1 is MNHEY, CDR2 SVGEGT. The CDR3 length is 12 residues. The CDR3 here is CASSYGAGGAFF. CDR3 bases: TGTGCCAGCAGTTACGGCGCAGGGGGGGCTTTCTTT.

The sample holds many counts of this clonotype. This chain connects TRBV7-8 to TRBJ2-7, with D uncertain. The V and J ends lost 1 base and 0 bases respectively, with 13 bases between them. Per germline, CDR1 SGHVS and CDR2 FQNEAQ. The CDR3 is 16 amino acids. Here the CDR3 DNA reads TGTGCCAGCAGCTTAGGGGCCACACTCTACTCCTACGAGCAGTACTTC. Translation gives CASSLGATLYSYEQYF.

As regards this clonotype: It may be a read error: a sequence one base away is much more abundant. This rearrangement joins TRBV5-1 to TRBJ2-1; D is perhaps TRBD1 or TRBD2 (6 bases each). V lost 6 bases and J 0 bases, leaving 16 bases between the germline ends. The CDR3 is 16 amino acids. The germline V gene has CDR1 SGHRS and CDR2 YFSETQ. CDR3 DNA: TGCGCCAGCATGGCGGGAACAGGGAGCTCCTACAATGAGCAGTTCTTC. Translated: CASMAGTGSSYNEQFF.

This clonotype occurred a few times. The chain recombines TRBV5-6 with TRBJ2-7; D not resolved. Germline V gene sequence: CDR1 SGHDT, CDR2 YYEEEE. With 0 bases removed from V and 3 bases from J, the gap between germline ends came to 4 bases. The CDR3 sequence is 12 residues long. CDR3 nucleotide sequence: TGTGCCAGCAGCTTGGGGCACTACGAGCAGTACTTC. This translates into CASSLGHYEQYF.

The genes are TRBV28 and TRBJ1-5; D is ambiguous. V was cut by 2 bases and J by 7 bases, with 12 bases left in between. Looked up from germline, CDR1 is MDHEN and CDR2 is SYDVKM. This CDR3 spans 14 amino acids. The CDR3 is CASSLMKIPQPQHF. The CDR3 region has the DNA TGTGCCAGCAGTTTAATGAAGATCCCACAGCCCCAGCATTTT.

This clonotype was seen many times. The gene calls are TRBV20-1 and TRBJ2-1; D possibly matches TRBD1 or TRBD2 (5 bases each). There are 14 residues in the CDR3. V lost 3 bases to trimming and J lost 2 bases, with 11 bases between them. Germline V lookup: CDR1 DFQATT, CDR2 SNEGSKA (reference sequence). CDR3 region: CSARGEIAYNEQFF. CDR3 bases: TGCAGTGCTAGGGGGGAGATCGCCTACAATGAGCAGTTCTTC.

This clonotype was counted ten times or more. This rearrangement joins TRBV20-1 to TRBJ2-3; unclear D gene. Trimming removed 5 bases at V and 2 bases at J, with 11 bases between. The CDR3 loop spans 13 amino acids. Germline-derived CDR1 and CDR2 are DFQATT and SNEGSKA (reference sequence). Written as DNA, the CDR3 is TGCAGTGCTTCGGAGTCCTTCACAGATACGCAGTATTTT. Translated: CSASESFTDTQYF.

The chain links TRBV20-1 to TRBJ1-3, with D possibly matching TRBD1 (6 bases). Germline loops: CDR1 DFQATT, CDR2 SNEGSKA (reference sequence). The V end lost 4 bases, the J end lost 2 bases, and 9 bases lay between the germline ends. This CDR3 has 13 residues. CDR3 protein: CSANRDTGNTIYF. The CDR3 DNA is TGCAGTGCTAACCGGGACACTGGAAACACCATATATTTT.

Many counts were recorded for this clonotype. The chain links TRBV29-1 to TRBJ2-7; D ambiguous. The V end lost 3 bases, the J end lost 3 bases, and 12 bases lay between the germline ends. The germline gives CDR1 SQVTM, CDR2 ANQGSEA. This CDR3 has 13 amino acids. The CDR3 spells CSVDSPQNYEQYF. As DNA, the CDR3 is TGCAGCGTTGATTCCCCCCAGAACTACGAGCAGTACTTC.